The entry that follows covers one TCR beta chain sequence. Its binding antigen is unknown. No base quality information exists; no much larger clone differs at one position. TCRdb records Illumina HiSeq 1500 as the sequencer. TCRdb took the public reads, trimmed them with fastp at Q25, ran MiXCR for clone calling and kept in-frame beta chains. Every entry covers one CDR3 protein and lists the most common genes and DNA from its rows. This sample gives about 530,000 distinct CDR3 sequences in total; 26% of them show up just once. Roughly an eighth of the sample is taken by the ten largest. The data stem from a study of T cell repertoires in cytomegalovirus infection (dated by TCRdb to about 2019). Notes on the research overall: Because public TCR beta signatures pointed to carriage of CMV infection together with the matching HLA type, the HLA type of each donor mattered for the analysis. What the work shows at the level of the full study, not this receptor alone: Carriers of CMV infection plus the relevant HLA type were discriminated by the cumulative frequency of public TCR beta family members in the study cohort and in an independent roughly 340-donor cohort. The ex vivo response was dominated by HLA-C-restricted CMV-specific TCR beta clonotypes, which also provided the single most frequent clonotype in two of eight donors.

The germline V gene (reference sequence) specifies WNHNN as CDR1 and SYGVQD as CDR2. From its cysteine to its phenylalanine, the CDR3 spans 13 amino acids. The kept DNA is CDR3 alone, 39 bases in frame from the first base. Relative to germline, V is 0 bases shorter and J is 7 bases shorter, with 9 bases between their ends. The chain joins TRBV10-1 to TRBJ1-1; there is no confident call for the D gene. The receptor was derived from a human donor in good health (CMV status not recorded). Some clones in this sample may be carry-over from other donors' samples. Sequencing was done on a sample of PBMCs. CDR3 reads: CASSESTAVEAFF. The nucleotide sequence reads as follows: TGCGCCAGCAGTGAGTCTACGGCAGTTGAAGCTTTCTTT.